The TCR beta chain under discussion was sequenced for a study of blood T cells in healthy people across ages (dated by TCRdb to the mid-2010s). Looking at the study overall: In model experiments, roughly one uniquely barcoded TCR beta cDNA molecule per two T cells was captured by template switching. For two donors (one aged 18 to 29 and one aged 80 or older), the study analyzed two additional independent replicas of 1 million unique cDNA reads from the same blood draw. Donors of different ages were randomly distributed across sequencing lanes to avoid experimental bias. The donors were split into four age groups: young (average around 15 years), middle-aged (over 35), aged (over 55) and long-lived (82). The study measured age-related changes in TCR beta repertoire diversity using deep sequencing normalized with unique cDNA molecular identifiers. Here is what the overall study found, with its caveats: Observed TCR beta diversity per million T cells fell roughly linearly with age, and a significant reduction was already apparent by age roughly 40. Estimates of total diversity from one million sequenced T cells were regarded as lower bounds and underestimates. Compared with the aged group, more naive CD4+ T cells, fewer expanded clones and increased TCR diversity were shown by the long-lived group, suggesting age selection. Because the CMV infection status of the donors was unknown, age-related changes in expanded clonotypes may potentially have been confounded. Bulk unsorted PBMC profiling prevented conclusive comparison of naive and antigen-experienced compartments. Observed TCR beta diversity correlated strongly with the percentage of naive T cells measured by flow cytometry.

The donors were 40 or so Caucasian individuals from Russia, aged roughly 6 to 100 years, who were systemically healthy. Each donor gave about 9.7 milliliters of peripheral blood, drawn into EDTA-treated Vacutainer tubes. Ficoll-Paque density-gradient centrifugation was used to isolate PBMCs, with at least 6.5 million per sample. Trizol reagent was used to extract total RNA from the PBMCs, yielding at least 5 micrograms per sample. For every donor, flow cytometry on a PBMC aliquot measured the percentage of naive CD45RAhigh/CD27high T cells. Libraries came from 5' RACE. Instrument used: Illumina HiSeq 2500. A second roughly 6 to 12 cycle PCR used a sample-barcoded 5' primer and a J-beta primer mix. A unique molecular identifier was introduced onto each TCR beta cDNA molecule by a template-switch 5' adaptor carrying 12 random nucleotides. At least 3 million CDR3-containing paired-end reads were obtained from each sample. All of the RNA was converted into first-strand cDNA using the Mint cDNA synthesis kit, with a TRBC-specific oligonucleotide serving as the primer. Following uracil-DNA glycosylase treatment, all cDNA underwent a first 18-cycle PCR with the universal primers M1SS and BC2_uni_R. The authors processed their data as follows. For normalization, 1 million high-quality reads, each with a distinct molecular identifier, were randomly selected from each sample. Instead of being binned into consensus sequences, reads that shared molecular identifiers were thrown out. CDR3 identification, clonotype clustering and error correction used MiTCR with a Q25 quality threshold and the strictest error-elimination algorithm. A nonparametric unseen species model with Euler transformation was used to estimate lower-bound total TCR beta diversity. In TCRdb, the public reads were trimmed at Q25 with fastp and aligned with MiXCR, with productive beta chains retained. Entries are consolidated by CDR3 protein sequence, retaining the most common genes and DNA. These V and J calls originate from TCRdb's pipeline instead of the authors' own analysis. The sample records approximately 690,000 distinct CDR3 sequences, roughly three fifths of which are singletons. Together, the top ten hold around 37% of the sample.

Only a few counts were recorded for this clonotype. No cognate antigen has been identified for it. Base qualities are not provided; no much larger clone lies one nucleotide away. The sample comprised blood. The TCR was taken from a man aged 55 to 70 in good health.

The nucleotide sequence reads as follows: TGTGCCAGCAGCCTAGGGCCGGGTGGGGCCAACGTCCTGACTTTC. Its translation reads: CASSLGPGGANVLTF. The chain uses TRBV5-5 and TRBJ2-6, with an unclear D gene assignment. V and J are truncated by 4 bases and 3 bases respectively, leaving an intervening sequence of 11 bases. Spanning cysteine to phenylalanine, the CDR3 consists of 15 amino acids. This entry keeps only the CDR3 DNA: 45 bases, framed from base 1. For CDR1 and CDR2, the germline V gene (reference sequence) lists SGHKS and YYEKEE.